The present TCR beta chain was sequenced within a study of control samples from healthy donors and cancer patients. The CDR3 has 15 amino acids. CDR1 and CDR2 (germline): SGHDN, FVKESK. V was pared by 4 bases and J by 7 bases, with 20 bases between. This clone was observed a single time. The data were produced by immunoSEQ multiplex PCR, yet TCRdb's version contains in-frame clones alone and is incomplete. Among 60,000 to 75,000 clones listed, approximately 85% were seen once. The J gene is TRBJ2-7, the V gene TRBV14; D ambiguous. This TCR was sampled from a man between 40 and 49 years old in good health. Material: blood. The CDR3 DNA reads as TGTGCCAGCAGCCCAGGTAGAATCAGTCTTGGGGAGCAGTACTTC. Its protein is CASSPGRISLGEQYF.